These T cell receptor beta chains were read from a single sample in a study of shared clonotypes between healthy human individuals. Data came from immunoSEQ multiplex PCR; TCRdb stores just in-frame clones and leaves some out. Here the sample spans about 480,000 clones, more than 65% being singletons. Sequencing was done on a sample of PBMCs. The receptors were gathered from a woman aged 40 to 50 in good health. Some clones in this sample may be carry-over from other donors' samples. CDR3s include the opening cysteine and the closing phenylalanine or tryptophan. D genes are given only for firm matches. Clone size appears in some rows only: once, few, many, or a class for an expanded clone.

.	TRBD1	TRBV6-6	TRBJ2-2	CASSYSQGPGTGELFF	TGTGCCAGCAGTTACTCACAGGGGCCGGGCACCGGGGAGCTGTTTTTT
few	.	TRBV7-9	TRBJ1-1	CASSLPQSTEAFF	TGTGCCAGCAGCCTACCCCAGAGCACTGAAGCTTTCTTT
.	.	TRBV7-9	TRBJ1-2	CASSQENYGYTF	TGTGCCAGCAGCCAGGAGAACTATGGCTACACCTTC
.	.	TRBV5-5	TRBJ1-6	CASRQVNSPLHF	TGTGCCAGCAGACAGGTTAATTCACCCCTCCACTTT
.	.	TRBV4-3	TRBJ2-3	CAGSQDGRATDTQYF	TGCGCCGGCAGCCAAGATGGCAGGGCCACAGATACGCAGTATTTT
.	TRBD1	TRBV11-2	TRBJ1-3	CASSLGGGQISGNTIYF	TGTGCCAGCAGCTTAGGGGGGGGACAGATCTCTGGAAACACCATATATTTT
.	.	TRBV28	TRBJ1-3	CASSPGPWGTIYF	TGTGCCAGCAGTCCGGGCCCGTGGGGCACCATATATTTT
once	.	TRBV25-1	TRBJ1-2	CASSVAGGDYGYTF	TGTGCCAGCTCAGTGGCGGGGGGCGATTATGGCTACACCTTC
few	TRBD2	TRBV5-1	TRBJ2-4	CASSQNPRGINIQYF	TGCGCCAGCAGCCAAAACCCGCGGGGGATAAACATTCAGTACTTC
.	.	TRBV11-2	TRBJ2-3	CASSLAARGGDTQYF	TGTGCCAGCAGCTTAGCGGCTAGGGGGGGGGATACGCAGTATTTT
.	.	TRBV7-3	TRBJ1-1	CASSPSRDTEAFF	TGTGCCAGCAGTCCAAGCAGGGACACTGAAGCTTTCTTT
.	.	TRBV7-2	TRBJ1-2	CASSKRVGTVNYGYTF	TGTGCCAGCAGCAAAAGGGTGGGCACAGTGAACTATGGCTACACCTTC
.	TRBD2	TRBV9	TRBJ2-3	CASSPSGSTDTQYF	TGTGCCAGCAGCCCCAGCGGGAGTACAGATACGCAGTATTTT
.	.	TRBV7-9	TRBJ2-5	CASNRGQETQYF	TGTGCCAGCAACCGCGGCCAAGAGACCCAGTACTTC
.	.	TRBV6-4	TRBJ2-5	CASSENAGTWETQYF	TGTGCCAGCAGTGAGAATGCAGGGACTTGGGAGACCCAGTACTTC
many	.	TRBV27	TRBJ2-1	CASSQGRDNEQFF	TGTGCCAGCAGTCAGGGGCGGGACAATGAGCAGTTCTTC
.	.	TRBV19	TRBJ1-1	CASSTTVNTEAFF	TGTGCCAGTAGTACGACGGTAAACACTGAAGCTTTCTTT
few	TRBD1	TRBV28	TRBJ2-5	CASSGQGPKETQYF	TGTGCCAGCAGCGGACAGGGGCCTAAAGAGACCCAGTACTTC
few	.	TRBV28	TRBJ1-1	CASSWTGNTEAFF	TGTGCCAGCAGTTGGACGGGGAACACTGAAGCTTTCTTT
.	TRBD1	TRBV7-2	TRBJ1-5	CASSSSTGGRSAQHF	TGTGCCAGCAGCTCCTCTACAGGGGGGCGTTCGGCCCAGCATTTT
.	.	TRBV18	TRBJ2-6	CASSAQGSTGANVLTF	TGTGCCAGCTCCGCTCAGGGGAGCACTGGGGCCAACGTCCTGACTTTC
.	.	TRBV30	TRBJ2-7	CAWAIYSYEQYF	TGTGCCTGGGCTATTTACTCCTACGAGCAGTACTTC
.	.	TRBV2	TRBJ2-7	CASSVFSYEQYF	TGTGCCAGCAGTGTTTTCTCCTACGAGCAGTACTTC
.	.	TRBV7-9	TRBJ2-7	CASSLAQGYEQYF	TGTGCCAGCAGCTTAGCACAGGGATACGAGCAGTACTTC
.	TRBD1	TRBV27	TRBJ1-5	CASRGGQGVRQPQHF	TGTGCCAGCAGAGGAGGACAGGGGGTGAGGCAGCCCCAGCATTTT
once	TRBD2	TRBV5-1	TRBJ2-3	CASTSLAGTTDTQYF	TGCGCCAGCACCTCTTTAGCGGGAACCACAGATACGCAGTATTTT
.	.	TRBV6-1	TRBJ2-7	CASSERQGYEQYF	TGTGCCAGCAGTGAAAGGCAGGGCTACGAGCAGTACTTC
.	.	TRBV10-3	TRBJ2-7	CAISSTSGYEQYF	TGTGCCATCAGCTCGACTAGTGGCTACGAGCAGTACTTC
.	.	TRBV6-6	TRBJ1-4	CASSYSDGGNEKLFF	TGTGCCAGCAGTTACTCGGACGGGGGAAATGAAAAACTGTTTTTT
.	.	TRBV28	TRBJ1-3	CASRLRGVGVWRNTIYF	TGTGCCAGCAGGCTCCGGGGGGTAGGGGTCTGGAGAAACACCATATATTTT
.	.	TRBV6-1	TRBJ2-6	CASSEFWGSGANVLTF	TGTGCCAGCAGTGAATTTTGGGGCTCTGGGGCCAACGTCCTGACTTTC
few	TRBD1	TRBV29-1	TRBJ1-1	CSVAPGTGNTEAFF	TGCAGCGTTGCCCCCGGGACAGGGAACACTGAAGCTTTCTTT
.	TRBD2	TRBV7-6	TRBJ2-2	CASSGLVANTGELFF	TGTGCCAGCAGCGGACTAGTTGCGAACACCGGGGAGCTGTTTTTT
.	TRBD2	TRBV5-4	TRBJ2-5	CASSLGLADLYQETQYF	TGTGCCAGCAGCTTGGGACTAGCGGATCTGTACCAAGAGACCCAGTACTTC
.	TRBD2	TRBV7-9	TRBJ2-5	CASSSRLAGGPSKETQYF	TGTGCCAGCAGCTCCCGACTAGCGGGAGGGCCGTCGAAAGAGACCCAGTACTTC
.	.	TRBV6-1	TRBJ2-7	CASSSTGSEQYF	TGTGCCAGCAGTAGTACAGGATCCGAGCAGTACTTC
few	.	TRBV5-1	TRBJ2-1	CASSLDRSLDEQFF	TGCGCCAGCAGCTTGGATCGGAGCTTGGATGAGCAGTTCTTC